A single sample gave rise to the 18 T cell receptor beta chains below, sequenced in a study of blood T cell repertoires in COVID-19. Produced via immunoSEQ multiplex PCR; TCRdb's table is partial and in-frame only. Here the sample spans 150,000 to 190,000 clones, roughly 84% being singletons. Sequences were obtained from peripheral blood. These receptor sequences come from a woman aged 55-70 years with COVID-19, enrolled during active disease.

Only one count was recorded for this clone. The V and J genes are TRBV23-1 and TRBJ1-2; D remains unclear. TRBV23-1 is sorted into the ORF group, with uncertain function. The CDR3 runs to 14 residues. V was clipped by 3 bases and J by 4 bases, with 12 bases between them. CDR3 DNA: TGCGCCAGCAGTCATATTACTATCCGCTATGGCTACACCTTC. Translated: CASSHITIRYGYTF.

This clone showed up just once. This chain joins TRBV5-1 and TRBJ1-5; D ambiguous. V was pared by 0 bases and J by 2 bases, with 18 bases between. Germline V gives CDR1 SGHRS, CDR2 YFSETQ. The CDR3 loop spans 18 amino acids. CDR3 sequence reads: CASSLVLGGRRGNQPQHF. The CDR3 region has the DNA TGCGCCAGCAGCTTGGTTTTGGGAGGGCGGAGGGGCAATCAGCCCCAGCATTTT.

This chain uses TRBV5-6 with TRBJ2-1, with a possible D match to TRBD2 (6 bases). Germline V gives CDR1 SGHDT, CDR2 YYEEEE. This CDR3 spans 15 amino acids. With 0 bases removed from V and 4 bases from J, the gap between germline ends came to 11 bases. The chain's CDR3 is CASSLGEVAYNEQFF. DNA of the CDR3: TGTGCCAGCAGCTTGGGGGAGGTGGCATACAATGAGCAGTTCTTC.

This clone has more than one count but fewer than ten. This chain joins TRBV19 and TRBJ2-7; 9 bases agree with TRBD1. The germline V gene encodes CDR1 LNHDA and CDR2 SQIVND (reference sequence). Germline trimming cut 3 bases from V and 6 bases from J; bases unmatched to any gene: 6. The CDR3 covers 14 residues. CDR3 sequence (DNA): TGTGCCAGTAGTATGGGACAGGGTTATGGCGAGCAGTACTTC. It translates to CASSMGQGYGEQYF.

The rearrangement joins TRBV3-1 (or the pseudogene TRBV3-2) to TRBJ2-5; possible D gene TRBD2, 5 bases. This CDR3 comprises 14 residues. V was clipped by 0 bases and J by 5 bases, with 10 bases between them. Germline-derived CDR1 and CDR2 are LGHDT and YNNKEL (reference sequence). The CDR3 spells CASSQDGRSETQYF. CDR3 coding DNA: TGTGCCAGCAGCCAAGATGGGAGAAGTGAGACCCAGTACTTC.

This clone was counted a single time. The chain couples TRBV30 to TRBJ1-3; possibly TRBD1 for D (5 bases). There are 15 residues in the CDR3. The V end lost 1 base, the J end lost 2 bases, and 12 bases lay between the germline ends. Germline V gene sequence: CDR1 GTSNPN, CDR2 SVGIG (reference sequence). CDR3 coding DNA: TGTGCCTGGAGTGGGGTGACAGTGGCTGGAAACACCATATATTTT. Translating it yields CAWSGVTVAGNTIYF.

This clone is a singleton in its sample. The gene calls are TRBV5-1 and TRBJ2-5; 7 nucleotides line up with TRBD1. CDR3 length: 14 amino acids. Germline lookup yields CDR1 SGHRS and CDR2 YFSETQ. The V gene end was trimmed by 0 bases and the J gene end by 5 bases; junction bases not matched to a gene: 4. CDR3 protein: CASSLGSRGETQYF. CDR3 coding DNA: TGCGCCAGCAGCTTGGGATCCAGGGGGGAGACCCAGTACTTC. The full variable domain, with the rest looked up from reference TRBV5-1 and TRBJ2-5, is KAGVTQTPRYLIKTRGQQVTLSCSPISGHRSVSWYQQTPGQGLQFLFEYFSETQRNKGNFPGRFSGRQFSNSRSEMNVSTLELGDSALYLCASSLGSRGETQYFGPGTRLLVL.

This clone was seen only once. The chain links TRBV4-1 to TRBJ2-7; D perhaps matches TRBD1 (6 bases). V lost 4 bases and J lost 3, with 22 bases in between. CDR1 and CDR2 (germline): MGHRA, YSYEKL. The CDR3 has 17 amino acids. The CDR3 coding sequence is TGCGCCAGCAGCCGACAGGAGGTGGGTGGGCAGCGCTACGAGCAGTACTTC. Its protein product is CASSRQEVGGQRYEQYF.

CDR3 bases: TGCGCCAGCCTGCCGGGACAGAGCACAGATACGCAGTATTTT. This gives the protein CASLPGQSTDTQYF. The J gene is TRBJ2-3, the V gene TRBV5-1; 7 nucleotides match TRBD1. The trim removed 7 bases at V and 0 bases at J, leaving 5 bases unmatched. Germline loops: CDR1 SGHRS, CDR2 YFSETQ. This CDR3 has 14 residues. Combining the CDR3 with reference TRBV5-1 and TRBJ2-3 gives the whole variable domain KAGVTQTPRYLIKTRGQQVTLSCSPISGHRSVSWYQQTPGQGLQFLFEYFSETQRNKGNFPGRFSGRQFSNSRSEMNVSTLELGDSALYLCASLPGQSTDTQYFGPGTRLTVL.

V and J are TRBV2 and TRBJ1-2, with 11 bases identical to TRBD1. Germline V gene lookup returns CDR1 SNHLY and CDR2 FYNNEI. The CDR3 spans 15 residues. After removal of 6 bases from V and 1 base from J, the junction contained 4 bases not matched to a gene. The CDR3 here is CASSRTGGNNYGYTF. The CDR3 nucleotides read TGTGCCAGCAGCCGGACAGGGGGCAATAACTATGGCTACACCTTC. Complete variable domain (other parts from reference TRBV2 and TRBJ1-2): EPEVTQTPSHQVTQMGQEVILRCVPISNHLYFYWYRQILGQKVEFLVSFYNNEISEKSEIFDDQFSVERPDGSNFTLKIRSTKLEDSAMYFCASSRTGGNNYGYTFGSGTRLTVV.

This chain connects TRBV5-8 to TRBJ2-3, with a weak D call TRBD2 (5 bases). CDR3 length equals 15 residues. Trimming stripped 0 bases from V and 3 bases from J, with 11 bases between. Germline loops: CDR1 SGHTS, CDR2 YDEGEE. CDR3 amino acids: CASSLDFGGTDTQYF. CDR3 coding DNA: TGTGCCAGCAGCTTGGATTTCGGAGGTACAGATACGCAGTATTTT.

The genes are TRBV6-5 and TRBJ2-7; tentative D call: TRBD1 (6 bases). CDR1 is MNHEY and CDR2 is SVGAGI in the germline V gene. The V end was cut by 0 bases, the J end by 6 bases, with 6 bases between. The CDR3 runs to 12 residues. In DNA form, the CDR3 reads TGTGCCAGCAGTTACTCGACAGGCGAGCAGTACTTC. It specifies CASSYSTGEQYF.

The chain has TRBV11-2 and TRBJ1-4; D may be TRBD1 (6 bases). The CDR3 has 15 amino acids. Germline-derived CDR1 and CDR2 are SGHAT and FQNNGV. V was cut by 5 bases and J by 0 bases, with 10 bases left in between. The CDR3 is CASSLTGATNEKLFF. Here the CDR3 DNA reads TGTGCCAGCAGCCTGACAGGAGCAACTAATGAAAAACTGTTTTTT.

This chain joins TRBV5-6 and TRBJ1-2; 8 bases line up with TRBD1. J gave up 4 bases and V 1 base, and 6 bases lay outside the gene matches. CDR3 length: 15 amino acids. CDR1 and CDR2 (germline): SGHDT, YYEEEE. CDR3 region: CASSLSAGGVYGYTF. The CDR3 DNA reads TGTGCCAGCAGCTTGAGCGCAGGGGGCGTCTATGGCTACACCTTC.

The chain is built from TRBV19 and TRBJ2-1; 11 bases map to TRBD2. The CDR3 has 16 amino acids. The germline V gene has CDR1 LNHDA and CDR2 SQIVND (reference sequence). V dropped 6 bases and J dropped 3; count of bases not matched to a gene: 7. The CDR3 nucleotides read TGTGCCAGTAGCGGACGACTAGCGGGAAACTACAATGAGCAGTTCTTC. Amino acids: CASSGRLAGNYNEQFF.

CDR3: CASSVDRGPTGELFF. The CDR3, as DNA: TGCGCCAGCAGCGTGGACAGGGGGCCTACCGGGGAGCTGTTTTTT. The genes are TRBV5-1 and TRBJ2-2, with 11 bases identical to TRBD1. This CDR3 comprises 15 residues. J was trimmed by 5 bases and V by 4 bases; bases with no gene match: 4. Looked up from germline, CDR1 is SGHRS and CDR2 is YFSETQ.

The chain's CDR3 is CASSPSGGIRGYEQYF. The CDR3 DNA is TGCGCCAGCAGCCCGAGTGGTGGAATTAGAGGCTACGAGCAGTACTTC. This sequence joins TRBV5-1 and TRBJ2-7, with no clear D. The CDR3 spans 16 residues. V lost 4 bases, J lost 3 bases, and 20 bases lay in between. Per the germline V gene, CDR1 is SGHRS and CDR2 is YFSETQ. The variable domain in full, completed from reference TRBV5-1 and TRBJ2-7, reads KAGVTQTPRYLIKTRGQQVTLSCSPISGHRSVSWYQQTPGQGLQFLFEYFSETQRNKGNFPGRFSGRQFSNSRSEMNVSTLELGDSALYLCASSPSGGIRGYEQYFGPGTRLTVT.

The chain carries TRBV9 and TRBJ1-1; 9 nucleotides line up with TRBD1. Germline CDR1 and CDR2: SGDLS and YYNGEE. The trim removed 3 bases at V and 4 bases at J, leaving 7 bases unmatched. The CDR3 has 15 amino acids. CDR3 coding DNA: TGTGCCAGCAGCGCCGTTACAGGGGGCTTCACTGAAGCTTTCTTT. Its protein is CASSAVTGGFTEAFF. Combining the CDR3 with reference TRBV9 and TRBJ1-1 gives the whole variable domain DSGVTQTPKHLITATGQRVTLRCSPRSGDLSVYWYQQSLDQGLQFLIQYYNGEERAKGNILERFSAQQFPDLHSELNLSSLELGDSALYFCASSAVTGGFTEAFFGQGTRLTVV.